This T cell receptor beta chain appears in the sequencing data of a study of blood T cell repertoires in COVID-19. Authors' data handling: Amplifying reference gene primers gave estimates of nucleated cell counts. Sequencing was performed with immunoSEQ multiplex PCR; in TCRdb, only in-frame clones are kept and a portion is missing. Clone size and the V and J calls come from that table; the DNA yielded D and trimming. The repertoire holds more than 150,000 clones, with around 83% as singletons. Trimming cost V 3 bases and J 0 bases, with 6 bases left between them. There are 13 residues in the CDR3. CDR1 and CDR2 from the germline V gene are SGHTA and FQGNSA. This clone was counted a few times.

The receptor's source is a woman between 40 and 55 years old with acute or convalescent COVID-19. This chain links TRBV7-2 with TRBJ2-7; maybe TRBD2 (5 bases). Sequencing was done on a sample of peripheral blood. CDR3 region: CASSFGSSYEQYF. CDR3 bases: TGTGCCAGCAGCTTTGGGAGCTCCTACGAGCAGTACTTC. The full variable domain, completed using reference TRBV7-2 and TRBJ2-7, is GAGVSQSPSNKVTEKGKDVELRCDPISGHTALYWYRQSLGQGLEFLIYFQGNSAPDKSGLPSDRFSAERTGGSVSTLTIQRTQQEDSAVYLCASSFGSSYEQYFGPGTRLTVT.